The following is a T cell receptor beta chain sequence with its context. TCRdb independently ran MiXCR on the 5' RACE reads; one entry per CDR3 protein. The table lists around 200,000 distinct CDR3 sequences, 27% of them singletons. The trim removed 3 bases at V and 7 bases at J, leaving 17 bases unmatched. Germline CDR1 is DFQATT and CDR2 is SNEGSKA (reference sequence). CDR3 length equals 16 residues. The sample is drawn from a study of T-cell memory formation after mild COVID-19. The chain has TRBV20-1 and TRBJ1-2; 7 bases line up with TRBD1. The receptor comes from an adult woman who had mild COVID-19 (a few samples of this study predate the infection). Cell type and time point are not known. Sample: PBMCs or a T cell subset sorted from them (not recorded which). CDR3 coding DNA: TGCAGTGCTAGGGGGAGCCGACAGGGCGTAGGGTCTGGCTACACCTTC. As protein: CSARGSRQGVGSGYTF.